A single sample is the source of the 20 T cell receptor beta chains below, sequenced in a study of T-cell reconstitution after alpha-beta-depleted transplantation in children. Unique molecular identifiers were used to barcode this TCRbeta library. TCRdb ran MiXCR on the PCR reads and lists one entry per CDR3 protein. The sample includes more than 100,000 distinct CDR3 sequences, about 21% of them seen just once. This sample comprised PBMCs, mostly from graft donor cells, obtained 180 days after TCRalphabeta/CD19-depleted stem cell transplant. All receptors derive from a male patient between 2 and 10 years old who had a stem cell transplant for chronic granulomatous disease, so the T cells may come from the graft donor.

The J gene is TRBJ1-5, the V gene TRBV6-2 or TRBV6-3; D remains unclear. The V end lost 0 bases, the J end lost 4 bases, and 13 bases lay between the germline ends. The germline gives CDR1 MNHEY, CDR2 SVGEGT. The length of the CDR3 is 16 residues. As DNA, the CDR3 is TGTGCCAGCAGTTACTCGTCCAGCCTAGGTAATCAGCCCCAGCATTTT. Translating it yields CASSYSSSLGNQPQHF.

Turning to this clonotype: Being one base from a much bigger clone, this may be a read error. The rearrangement uses TRBV12-3 or TRBV12-4 and TRBJ1-5; D unresolved. This CDR3 is built from 15 residues. Trimming removed 7 bases from V and 2 bases from J, with 15 bases in between. The chain's CDR3 is CASTIGVRGNQPQHF. The CDR3 bases are TGTGCCAGCACTATCGGGGTTCGTGGCAATCAGCCCCAGCATTTT.

This clonotype turned up a few times. The rearrangement links TRBV10-1 to TRBJ2-5, with no clear D. The V end lost 7 bases, the J end lost 5 bases, and 14 bases lay between the germline ends. CDR1 is WNHNN and CDR2 is SYGVQD in the germline V gene (reference sequence). The CDR3 runs to 13 residues. Written as DNA, the CDR3 is TGCGCCAGCACGGAAGCTCTAGGGGAGACCCAGTACTTC. Translated, it gives CASTEALGETQYF.

This clonotype showed up just a few times. J is TRBJ2-7 and V is TRBV20-1, with 9 nucleotides matching TRBD1. Trimming cost V 4 bases and J 4 bases; bases outside gene matches: 5. CDR3 length: 13 residues. Germline V gene lookup returns CDR1 DFQATT and CDR2 SNEGSKA (reference sequence). The CDR3 nucleotides are TGCAGTGCTACGGGACAGGGTGGTTACGAGCAGTACTTC. This codes for CSATGQGGYEQYF.

This clonotype has at least ten counts. The V call is TRBV20-1, the J call TRBJ1-5; D gene ambiguous. Germline CDR1 is DFQATT and CDR2 is SNEGSKA (reference sequence). V lost 3 bases, J lost 2 bases, and 5 bases lay in between. This CDR3 has 12 amino acids. The CDR3 bases are TGCAGTGCTAGCACAGGCAATCAGCCCCAGCATTTT. It translates to CSASTGNQPQHF.

At least ten counts were recorded for this clonotype. The rearrangement links TRBV29-1 to TRBJ2-3, with D perhaps TRBD1 (6 bases). Germline V gene lookup returns CDR1 SQVTM and CDR2 ANQGSEA. The CDR3 runs 14 residues. Trimming stripped 7 bases from V and 3 bases from J, with 17 bases between. In DNA, the CDR3 is TGCAGCGCCCCTACAGGGAAGGGTACAGATACGCAGTATTTT. Translated, it gives CSAPTGKGTDTQYF.

This clonotype showed up just a few times. This chain connects TRBV10-3 to TRBJ1-5; D call uncertain. Per the germline V gene, CDR1 is ENHRY and CDR2 is SYGVKD. V was pared by 7 bases and J by 7 bases, with 14 bases between. This CDR3 is built from 13 residues. This CDR3 reads CAIMDQMGQPQHF. The CDR3 DNA is TGTGCCATCATGGACCAAATGGGGCAGCCCCAGCATTTT.

The chain combines TRBV28 with TRBJ2-7, with no clear D. V was shortened by 4 bases and J by 5 bases, with 9 bases between the two germline ends. The germline V gene encodes CDR1 MDHEN and CDR2 SYDVKM. There are 12 residues in the CDR3. CDR3 nucleotide sequence: TGTGCCAGCAGTTCACGCCCTCACGAGCAGTACTTC. Its protein product is CASSSRPHEQYF.

The rearrangement joins TRBV29-1 to TRBJ2-7; no reliable D call. Germline values: CDR1 SQVTM, CDR2 ANQGSEA. This CDR3 is 14 amino acids long. Deletions cut 4 bases from V and 1 base from J, with 14 bases between. The CDR3 loop is CSVALGSGSYEQYF. The CDR3 nucleotides are TGCAGCGTTGCATTAGGATCGGGTTCCTACGAGCAGTACTTC.

This clonotype was seen repeatedly, ten times or more. The rearrangement uses TRBV15 and TRBJ2-7, with 11 nucleotides matching TRBD1. The V gene end was trimmed by 6 bases and the J gene end by 1 base; junction bases not matched to a gene: 5. This CDR3 contains 15 residues. Germline V lookup: CDR1 LNHNV, CDR2 YYDKDF (reference sequence). The CDR3 spells CATSLRDRGSYEQYF. Written as DNA, the CDR3 is TGTGCCACCAGTTTAAGGGACAGGGGGTCCTACGAGCAGTACTTC.

This clonotype was seen more than once but under ten times. The chain is built from TRBV12-3 or TRBV12-4 and TRBJ1-5, with D possibly matching TRBD1 (6 bases). The CDR3 has 14 amino acids. The V gene lost 5 bases and the J gene lost 9 bases, with 17 bases spanning the gap. This CDR3 is CASSPGTLQGPQHF. The DNA for the CDR3 is TGTGCCAGCAGTCCGGGGACACTACAGGGGCCCCAGCATTTT.

The V and J genes are TRBV6-1 and TRBJ2-2; perhaps TRBD1 as D (6 bases). The germline gives CDR1 MNHNS, CDR2 SASEGT. This CDR3 comprises 15 residues. Trimming pared 5 bases from V and 1 base from J, leaving 11 bases between. This CDR3 is CASSPLTGNTGELFF. The CDR3 DNA sequence: TGTGCCAGCAGTCCACTGACAGGGAACACCGGGGAGCTGTTTTTT.

The V gene is TRBV20-1, the J gene TRBJ1-3; perhaps TRBD1 as D (6 bases). Germline CDR1 and CDR2: DFQATT and SNEGSKA (reference sequence). The CDR3 contains 15 residues. V shed 0 bases and J shed 4 bases, with 13 bases lying between them. This CDR3 reads CSARDLRGQGNTIYF. CDR3 nucleotide sequence: TGCAGTGCTAGAGATCTCCGGGGGCAAGGAAACACCATATATTTT.

This clonotype appeared many times. The chain joins TRBV10-3 to TRBJ2-1, with 10 bases matching TRBD2. From germline, CDR1 is ENHRY and CDR2 SYGVKD. The CDR3 runs to 15 residues. Trimming removed 5 bases from V and 6 bases from J; junction bases left unmatched: 7. CDR3: CAISSLAGDPNEQFF. In DNA, the CDR3 is TGTGCCATCAGTTCCCTAGCGGGAGACCCCAATGAGCAGTTCTTC.

Written as DNA, the CDR3 is TGCAGTGCTTGGGATCTGGATAGCGGGACCCGCTCCTACAATGAGCAGTTCTTC. This gives the protein CSAWDLDSGTRSYNEQFF. The chain has TRBV20-1 and TRBJ2-1, with 8 bases aligning to TRBD2. The V gene end was trimmed by 5 bases and the J gene end by 0 bases; junction bases not matched to a gene: 15. This CDR3 comprises 18 residues. Germline V gives CDR1 DFQATT, CDR2 SNEGSKA (reference sequence).

The chain combines TRBV18 with TRBJ2-3; 8 bases agree with TRBD1. This CDR3 region has 18 residues. The V segment lost 3 bases and the J segment 1 base; nucleotides outside the gene matches: 12. CDR1 is KGHSH, CDR2 LQKENI, per germline. This CDR3 is CASSPPESHRGGTDTQYF. Here the CDR3 DNA reads TGTGCCAGCTCACCTCCTGAAAGTCACAGGGGGGGCACAGATACGCAGTATTTT.

The V and J genes are TRBV11-2 and TRBJ2-7; 8 nucleotides agree with TRBD2. Germline V gene sequence: CDR1 SGHAT, CDR2 FQNNGV. The CDR3 covers 13 residues. V lost 6 bases, J lost 3 bases, and 4 bases stayed unmatched. CDR3 nucleotide sequence: TGTGCCAGCAGACATAGCGGGAACTACGAGCAGTACTTC. Translating gives CASRHSGNYEQYF.

This clonotype appeared a few times. This chain connects TRBV12-3 or TRBV12-4 to TRBJ2-3, with no clear D. Trimming pared 3 bases from V and 4 bases from J, leaving 11 bases between. CDR3 length: 14 amino acids. The CDR3 protein is CASSFFPRPDTQYF. In nucleotides, the CDR3 is TGTGCCAGCAGTTTTTTTCCTCGCCCAGATACGCAGTATTTT.

This clonotype was seen a handful of times. The rearrangement joins TRBV6-1 to TRBJ1-6; D may be TRBD1 (6 bases). The CDR3 is 16 amino acids. Germline assignment: CDR1 MNHNS and CDR2 SASEGT. V was clipped by 6 bases and J by 0 bases, with 12 bases between them. CDR3 residues: CASRTGGGSYNSPLHF. For the CDR3, the DNA is TGTGCCAGCAGAACAGGAGGGGGCTCCTATAATTCACCCCTCCACTTT.

DNA of the CDR3: TGCGCCAGCCGTACTAGCGGGGCATACAATGAGCAGTTCTTC. This codes for CASRTSGAYNEQFF. The V call is TRBV5-1, the J call TRBJ2-1; 10 positions match TRBD2. Germline values: CDR1 SGHRS, CDR2 YFSETQ. The CDR3 has 14 residues. J lost 4 bases, V lost 7 bases, and 5 bases had no gene match.